There are a few counts of the clone carrying this T cell receptor (beta chain). CDR1 is MDHEN, CDR2 SYDVKM, per germline. V gave up 8 bases and J gave up 5 bases; unmatched junction bases: 10. CDR3 size: 14 residues. This entry comes from a study of blood T cells in healthy people across ages. About the research overall: There was about one barcoded beta molecule captured by template switching per two T cells.

PCR was performed a second time for roughly 7 to 12 cycles using a sample-barcoded 5' primer and a J-beta primer mix. Each CDR3 protein gets one entry after TCRdb re-called the 5' RACE reads with MiXCR. The data contain 900,000 to 950,000 distinct CDR3 sequences, 25% to 35% of them singletons. These data were also reused for a study on T cells of mothers and their children.

The sample comprised blood. This TCR came from a woman in her forties in good health. The gene calls are TRBV28 and TRBJ2-5; 8 bases fit TRBD2. CDR3 sequence: CASGDGGAWETQYF. CDR3 DNA sequence: TGTGCCAGCGGAGACGGGGGGGCTTGGGAGACCCAGTACTTC.